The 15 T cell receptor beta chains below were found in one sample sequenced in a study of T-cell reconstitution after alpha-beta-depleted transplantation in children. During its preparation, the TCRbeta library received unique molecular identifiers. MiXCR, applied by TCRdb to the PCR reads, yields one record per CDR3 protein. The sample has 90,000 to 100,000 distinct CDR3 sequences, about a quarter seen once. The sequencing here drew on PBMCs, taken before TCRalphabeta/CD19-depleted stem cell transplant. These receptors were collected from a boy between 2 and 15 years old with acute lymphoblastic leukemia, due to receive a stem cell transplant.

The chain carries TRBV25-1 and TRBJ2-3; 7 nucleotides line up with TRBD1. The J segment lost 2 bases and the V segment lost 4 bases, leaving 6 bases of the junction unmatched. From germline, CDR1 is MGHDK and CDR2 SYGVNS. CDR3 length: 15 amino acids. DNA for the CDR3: TGTGCCAGCAGTGCCACAGGGGTTGTCACAGATACGCAGTATTTT. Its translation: CASSATGVVTDTQYF. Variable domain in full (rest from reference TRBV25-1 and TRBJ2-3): EADIYQTPRYLVIGTGKKITLECSQTMGHDKMYWYQQDPGMELHLIHYSYGVNSTEKGDLSSESTVSRIRTEHFPLTLESARPSHTSQYLCASSATGVVTDTQYFGPGTRLTVL.

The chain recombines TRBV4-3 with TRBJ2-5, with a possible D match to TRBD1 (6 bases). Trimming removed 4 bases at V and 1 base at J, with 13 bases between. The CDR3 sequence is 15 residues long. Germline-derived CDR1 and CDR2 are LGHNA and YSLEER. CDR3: CASSRVTGPQETQYF. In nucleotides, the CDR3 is TGCGCCAGCAGCCGAGTAACAGGGCCCCAAGAGACCCAGTACTTC.

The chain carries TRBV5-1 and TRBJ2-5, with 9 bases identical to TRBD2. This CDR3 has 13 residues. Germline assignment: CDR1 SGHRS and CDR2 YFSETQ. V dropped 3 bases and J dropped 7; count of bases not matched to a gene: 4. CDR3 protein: CASSSPGLATQYF. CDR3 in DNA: TGCGCCAGCAGCTCGCCGGGACTAGCGACCCAGTACTTC.

DNA for the CDR3: TGCGCCAGCAGCCTCGAGGGGACCTTAAATCAGCCCCAGCATTTT. The encoded protein is CASSLEGTLNQPQHF. This sequence joins TRBV5-1 and TRBJ1-5, with a tentative D call TRBD1 (5 bases). The V gene lost 4 bases and the J gene lost 4 bases, with 15 bases spanning the gap. Germline assignment: CDR1 SGHRS and CDR2 YFSETQ. The CDR3 is 15 residues long.

The CDR3 spells CASSLGTLVTDTQYF. The CDR3 region has the DNA TGTGCCAGCAGCTTAGGAACTCTGGTAACAGATACGCAGTATTTT. The chain carries TRBV7-3 and TRBJ2-3, with no clear D. CDR1 is SGHTA, CDR2 FQGTGA, per germline. CDR3 size: 15 residues. V lost 2 bases and J lost 3, with 12 bases in between.

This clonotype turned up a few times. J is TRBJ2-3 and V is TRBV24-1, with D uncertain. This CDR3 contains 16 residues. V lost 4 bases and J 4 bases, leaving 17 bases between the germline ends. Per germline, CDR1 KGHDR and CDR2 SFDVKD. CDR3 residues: CATSDATYFKADTQYF. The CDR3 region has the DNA TGTGCCACCAGTGACGCGACTTACTTTAAAGCAGATACGCAGTATTTT.

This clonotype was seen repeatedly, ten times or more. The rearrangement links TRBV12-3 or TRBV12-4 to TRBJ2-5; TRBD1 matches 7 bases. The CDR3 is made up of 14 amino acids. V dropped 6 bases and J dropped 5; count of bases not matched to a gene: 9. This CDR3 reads CASSSGGEGETQYF. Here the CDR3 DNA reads TGTGCCAGCAGCTCAGGGGGTGAGGGGGAGACCCAGTACTTC.

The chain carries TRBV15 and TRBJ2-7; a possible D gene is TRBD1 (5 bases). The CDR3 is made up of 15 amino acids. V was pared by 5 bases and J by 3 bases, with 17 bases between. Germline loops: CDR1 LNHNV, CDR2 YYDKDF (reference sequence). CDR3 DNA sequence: TGTGCCACCAGCCGTCGACAGTTAAAAGACTACGAGCAGTACTTC. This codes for CATSRRQLKDYEQYF.

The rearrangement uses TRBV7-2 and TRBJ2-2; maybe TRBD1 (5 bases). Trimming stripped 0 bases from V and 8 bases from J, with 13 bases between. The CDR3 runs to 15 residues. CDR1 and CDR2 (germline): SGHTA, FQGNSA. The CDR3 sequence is CASSLAIRDSGELFF. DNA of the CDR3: TGTGCCAGCAGCTTAGCGATCAGGGATTCAGGGGAGCTGTTTTTT.

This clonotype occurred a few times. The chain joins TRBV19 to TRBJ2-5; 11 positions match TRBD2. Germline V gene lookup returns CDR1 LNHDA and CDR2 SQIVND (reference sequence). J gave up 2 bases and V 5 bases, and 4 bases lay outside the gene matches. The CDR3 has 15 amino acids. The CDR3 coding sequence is TGTGCCAGTAGTGTGGGGACTAGCGGTCAAGAGACCCAGTACTTC. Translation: CASSVGTSGQETQYF.

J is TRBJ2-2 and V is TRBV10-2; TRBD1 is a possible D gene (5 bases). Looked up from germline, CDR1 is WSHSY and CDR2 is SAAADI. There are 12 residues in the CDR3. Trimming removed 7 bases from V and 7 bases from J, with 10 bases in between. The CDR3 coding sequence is TGCGCCAGCAAAGGGGCCGTCGGGGAGCTGTTTTTT. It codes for CASKGAVGELFF.

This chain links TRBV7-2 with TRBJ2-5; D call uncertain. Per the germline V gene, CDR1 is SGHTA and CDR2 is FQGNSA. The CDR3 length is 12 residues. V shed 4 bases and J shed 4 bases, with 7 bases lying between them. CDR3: CASSSLLETQYF. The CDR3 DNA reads TGTGCCAGCAGCTCCCTTTTAGAGACCCAGTACTTC.

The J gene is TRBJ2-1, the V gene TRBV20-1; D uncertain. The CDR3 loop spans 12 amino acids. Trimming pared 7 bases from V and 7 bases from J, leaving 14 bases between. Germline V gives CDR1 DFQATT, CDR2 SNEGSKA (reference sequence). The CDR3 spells CSGGSSANEQFF. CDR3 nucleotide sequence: TGCAGTGGGGGATCTTCGGCGAATGAGCAGTTCTTC.

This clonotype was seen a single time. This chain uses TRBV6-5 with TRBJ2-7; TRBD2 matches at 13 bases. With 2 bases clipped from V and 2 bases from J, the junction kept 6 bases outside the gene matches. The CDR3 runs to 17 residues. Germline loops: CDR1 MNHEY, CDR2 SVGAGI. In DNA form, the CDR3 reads TGTGCCAGCAGTTACCGATCTACTAGCGGGAGGGCCTACGAGCAGTACTTC. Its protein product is CASSYRSTSGRAYEQYF.

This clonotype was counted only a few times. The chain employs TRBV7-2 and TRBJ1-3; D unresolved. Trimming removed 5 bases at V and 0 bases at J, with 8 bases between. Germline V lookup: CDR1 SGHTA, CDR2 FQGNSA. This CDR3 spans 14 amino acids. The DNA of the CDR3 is TGTGCCAGCAGCCGGGAGGTCTCTGGAAACACCATATATTTT. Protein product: CASSREVSGNTIYF.